The 17 T cell receptor beta chains reported below all come from one sample, sequenced in a study of shared clonotypes between healthy human individuals. The method was immunoSEQ multiplex PCR; TCRdb's version includes in-frame clones alone and lacks a portion of them. The sample lists 400,000 to 500,000 clones; less than 80% were seen once. The sequenced sample consisted of PBMCs. The origin of the receptors is a woman in her 40s in good health. Some clones in this sample may be carry-over from other donors' samples.

About this clone: This likely traces to a read error, being one base from a far larger clone. This chain links TRBV7-9 with TRBJ2-2, with 10 bases fitting TRBD1. CDR3 length: 15 residues. The V gene's germline CDR1 is SEHNR and CDR2 FQNEAQ (reference sequence). CDR3 sequence reads: CASRLGTGATGELLF. CDR3 coding DNA: TGTGCCAGCAGGTTGGGGACAGGGGCCACCGGGGAGCTGCTTTTT.

This clone has just a few counts. In the same sample, other DNA sequences code for this CDR3. This rearrangement joins TRBV5-1 to TRBJ2-5, with 8 bases aligning to TRBD1. The ends lost 0 bases at V and 4 bases at J; junction bases unmatched: 2. CDR1 and CDR2 from the germline V gene are SGHRS and YFSETQ. This CDR3 has 14 amino acids. In DNA form, the CDR3 reads TGCGCCAGCAGCTTGGGCCAGGGGGCAGAGACCCAGTACTTC. Translating it yields CASSLGQGAETQYF. Variable domain in full (rest from reference TRBV5-1 and TRBJ2-5): KAGVTQTPRYLIKTRGQQVTLSCSPISGHRSVSWYQQTPGQGLQFLFEYFSETQRNKGNFPGRFSGRQFSNSRSEMNVSTLELGDSALYLCASSLGQGAETQYFGPGTRLLVL.

This chain joins TRBV4-3 and TRBJ2-2; D remains ambiguous. Germline CDR1 reads LGHNA; CDR2 reads YSLEER. This CDR3 has 16 amino acids. With 0 bases removed from V and 1 base from J, the gap between germline ends came to 9 bases. The CDR3 spells CASSQDQRVNTGELFF. CDR3 nucleotide sequence: TGCGCCAGCAGCCAAGATCAGCGAGTGAACACCGGGGAGCTGTTTTTT.

The V call is TRBV28, the J call TRBJ2-3; perhaps TRBD1 as D (5 bases). The CDR3 is 12 residues long. V lost 5 bases, J lost 4 bases, and 7 bases lay in between. Germline V gene sequence: CDR1 MDHEN, CDR2 SYDVKM. CDR3 amino acids: CASSRTSDTQYF. In DNA form, the CDR3 reads TGTGCCAGCAGTCGGACATCAGATACGCAGTATTTT.

The rearrangement joins TRBV4-3 to TRBJ1-2; D ambiguous. The CDR3 sequence is 17 residues long. The germline V and J ends were trimmed by 0 bases and 4 bases, with 18 bases remaining between them. CDR1 is LGHNA and CDR2 is YSLEER in the germline V gene. The CDR3 here is CASSQDRGRGLVYGYTF. CDR3 sequence (DNA): TGCGCCAGCAGCCAAGACCGCGGGCGGGGATTAGTCTATGGCTACACCTTC.

J is TRBJ2-2 and V is TRBV7-9; 7 nucleotides agree with TRBD1. Germline V gene data show CDR1 as SEHNR and CDR2 as FQNEAQ (reference sequence). Trimming took 7 bases from V and 6 from J; bases not matched to a gene: 8. The CDR3 covers 14 residues. CDR3 DNA sequence: TGTGCCAGCATCCCGAACAGGGGCTCCGGGGAGCTGTTTTTT. Its translation: CASIPNRGSGELFF.

This chain uses TRBV28 with TRBJ1-2, with D hard to call. The germline V gene encodes CDR1 MDHEN and CDR2 SYDVKM. V lost 6 bases and J 4 bases, leaving 9 bases between the germline ends. The CDR3 covers 12 residues. CDR3 coding DNA: TGTGCCAGCAGCTCCAGCGCCTATGGCTACACCTTC. This codes for CASSSSAYGYTF.

The chain combines TRBV18 with TRBJ1-1; D ambiguous. The germline V gene has CDR1 KGHSH and CDR2 LQKENI. CDR3 length: 15 residues. The germline V and J ends were trimmed by 4 bases and 0 bases, with 12 bases remaining between them. The CDR3 is CASSRSGLMNTEAFF. The CDR3 DNA sequence: TGTGCCAGCTCACGGTCTGGGTTAATGAACACTGAAGCTTTCTTT.

As regards this clone: Other DNA sequences from this sample encode an identical CDR3 as well. The chain combines TRBV30 with TRBJ2-7, with no clear D. The V end lost 2 bases, the J end lost 6 bases, and 8 bases lay between the germline ends. CDR1 is GTSNPN and CDR2 is SVGIG in the germline V gene (reference sequence). The CDR3 is 11 residues long. CDR3 sequence: CAWSLGGEQYF. DNA of the CDR3: TGTGCCTGGAGTCTTGGTGGCGAGCAGTACTTC.

With regard to this clone: Since a much larger clone is just one base distant, this may be a read error. The rearrangement links TRBV7-9 to TRBJ2-5; no definite D call. CDR1 is SEHNR, CDR2 FQNEAQ, per germline (reference sequence). The CDR3 is 12 amino acids. In nucleotides, the CDR3 is TGTGCCAGCAGCTTAGTCGACGAGACCCGGTACTTC. Protein sequence: CASSLVDETRYF.

The chain is built from TRBV7-8 and TRBJ2-1; D uncertain. The germline V gene has CDR1 SGHVS and CDR2 FQNEAQ. This CDR3 is 13 amino acids long. Trimming stripped 5 bases from V and 9 bases from J, with 14 bases between. The CDR3 DNA reads TGTGCCAGCAGCCAAGGCGGCTGGAGTGAGCAGTTCTTC. This codes for CASSQGGWSEQFF.

This chain uses TRBV25-1 with TRBJ2-5, with 11 bases fitting TRBD2. CDR3 size: 16 residues. Germline V gene lookup returns CDR1 MGHDK and CDR2 SYGVNS. V lost 5 bases and J lost 5; bases outside the gene matches: 10. CDR3 DNA sequence: TGTGCCAGCAGTCCCGTAGCGGGAGGGCGGTGGGAGACCCAGTACTTC. This gives the protein CASSPVAGGRWETQYF.

This chain links TRBV19 with TRBJ2-7, with D possibly being TRBD1 (5 bases). Germline CDR1 is LNHDA and CDR2 is SQIVND (reference sequence). Deletions cut 1 base from V and 0 bases from J, with 13 bases between. The length of the CDR3 is 16 residues. CDR3 coding DNA: TGTGCCAGTAGTATAGCCTCTTTAGGGGCCTCCTACGAGCAGTACTTC. As protein: CASSIASLGASYEQYF.

Comment on this clone: This specimen includes other DNA sequences encoding the same CDR3. J is TRBJ2-1 and V is TRBV5-4; TRBD2 matches 15 bases. The ends lost 5 bases at V and 10 bases at J; junction bases unmatched: 7. Germline loops: CDR1 SGHNT, CDR2 YYREEE (reference sequence). CDR3 length: 15 amino acids. The CDR3 bases are TGTGCCAGCAGTGCCCCGGGACTAGCGGGAGGAGAGCAGTTCTTC. This codes for CASSAPGLAGGEQFF.

The chain employs TRBV7-2 and TRBJ2-5; D call uncertain. The CDR3 consists of 11 residues. Germline values: CDR1 SGHTA, CDR2 FQGNSA. V dropped 2 bases and J dropped 3 bases, with 1 base sitting between them. The CDR3 reads CASSLKETQYF. CDR3 bases: TGTGCCAGCAGCTTAAAAGAGACCCAGTACTTC.

The genes are TRBV7-3 and TRBJ1-2; 8 bases agree with TRBD1. From germline, CDR1 is SGHTA and CDR2 FQGTGA. The V segment lost 5 bases and the J segment 8 bases; nucleotides outside the gene matches: 10. This CDR3 has 14 amino acids. In nucleotides, the CDR3 is TGTGCCAGCAGCCCGACAGGGGTGGGACGGGGCTACACCTTC. It codes for CASSPTGVGRGYTF.

This clone was observed a single time. A much larger clone lies a single base off, so this may be a read error. The rearrangement links TRBV28 to TRBJ1-6; D is possibly TRBD1 (5 bases). The CDR3 length is 15 residues. Germline values: CDR1 MDHEN, CDR2 SYDVKM. CDR3 region: CASSPTVGLNPPLHF. CDR3 in DNA: TGTGCCAGCAGTCCGACAGTTGGTCTTAATCCACCCCTCCACTTT. Full variable domain (remainder filled in from reference TRBV28 and TRBJ1-6): DVKVTQSSRYLVKRTGEKVFLECVQDMDHENMFWYRQDPGLGLRLIYFSYDVKMKEKGDIPEGYSVSREKKERFSLILESASTNQTSMYLCASSPTVGLNPPLHFGNGTRLTVT.